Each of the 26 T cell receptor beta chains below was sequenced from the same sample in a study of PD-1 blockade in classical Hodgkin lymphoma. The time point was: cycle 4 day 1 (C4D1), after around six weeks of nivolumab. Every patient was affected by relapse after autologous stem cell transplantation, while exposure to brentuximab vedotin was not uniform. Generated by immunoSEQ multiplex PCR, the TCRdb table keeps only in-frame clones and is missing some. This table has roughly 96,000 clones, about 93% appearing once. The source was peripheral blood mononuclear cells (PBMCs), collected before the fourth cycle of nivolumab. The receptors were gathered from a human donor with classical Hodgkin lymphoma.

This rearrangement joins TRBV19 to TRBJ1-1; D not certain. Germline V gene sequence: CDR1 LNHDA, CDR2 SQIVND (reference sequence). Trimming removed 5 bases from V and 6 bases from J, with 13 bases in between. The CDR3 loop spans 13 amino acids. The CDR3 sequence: CASSPLVGAEAFF. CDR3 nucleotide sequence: TGTGCCAGTAGTCCCTTGGTGGGCGCTGAAGCTTTCTTT.

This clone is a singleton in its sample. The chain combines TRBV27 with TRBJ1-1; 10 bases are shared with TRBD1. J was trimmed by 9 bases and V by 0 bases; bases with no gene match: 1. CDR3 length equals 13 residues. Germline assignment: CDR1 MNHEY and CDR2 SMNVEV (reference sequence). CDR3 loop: CASSLSGQGKAFF. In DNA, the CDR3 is TGTGCCAGCAGTTTATCGGGACAGGGGAAAGCTTTCTTT.

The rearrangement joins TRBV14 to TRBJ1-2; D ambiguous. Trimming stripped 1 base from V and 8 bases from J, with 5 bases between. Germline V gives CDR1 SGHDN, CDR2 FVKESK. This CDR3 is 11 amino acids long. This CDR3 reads CASSQGRGYTF. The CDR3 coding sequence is TGTGCCAGCAGCCAAGGAAGAGGCTACACCTTC.

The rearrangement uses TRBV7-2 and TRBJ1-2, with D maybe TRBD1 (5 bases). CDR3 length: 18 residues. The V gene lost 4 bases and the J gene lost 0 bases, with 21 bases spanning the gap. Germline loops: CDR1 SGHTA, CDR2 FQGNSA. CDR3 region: CASSWNRGRRLSNYGYTF. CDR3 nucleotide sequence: TGTGCCAGCAGCTGGAATAGGGGACGTCGGTTGTCTAACTATGGCTACACCTTC.

The CDR3 DNA follows: TGCGCCAGCAGCCCTAAGCGGGAGTTCGCAGATACGCAGTATTTT. Translating it yields CASSPKREFADTQYF. J is TRBJ2-3 and V is TRBV5-1; 8 positions agree with TRBD2. V shed 4 bases, J shed 4 bases, and the junction held 8 bases outside the gene matches. Germline CDR1 SGHRS, CDR2 YFSETQ. The CDR3 runs to 15 residues. Looking up the rest from reference TRBV5-1 and TRBJ2-3 gives the full variable domain: KAGVTQTPRYLIKTRGQQVTLSCSPISGHRSVSWYQQTPGQGLQFLFEYFSETQRNKGNFPGRFSGRQFSNSRSEMNVSTLELGDSALYLCASSPKREFADTQYFGPGTRLTVL.

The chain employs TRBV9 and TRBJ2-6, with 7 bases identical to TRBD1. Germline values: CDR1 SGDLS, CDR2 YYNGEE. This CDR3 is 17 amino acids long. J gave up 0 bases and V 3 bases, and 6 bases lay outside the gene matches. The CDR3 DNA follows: TGTGCCAGCAGCGAGAGACAGGGAATCTCTGGGGCCAACGTCCTGACTTTC. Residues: CASSERQGISGANVLTF.

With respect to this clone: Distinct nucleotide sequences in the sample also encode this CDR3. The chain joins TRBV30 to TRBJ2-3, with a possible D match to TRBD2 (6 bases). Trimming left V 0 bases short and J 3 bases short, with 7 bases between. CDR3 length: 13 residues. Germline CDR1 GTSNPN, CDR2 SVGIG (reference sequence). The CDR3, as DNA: TGTGCCTGGAGTGTCCGGGGGACAGATACGCAGTATTTT. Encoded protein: CAWSVRGTDTQYF.

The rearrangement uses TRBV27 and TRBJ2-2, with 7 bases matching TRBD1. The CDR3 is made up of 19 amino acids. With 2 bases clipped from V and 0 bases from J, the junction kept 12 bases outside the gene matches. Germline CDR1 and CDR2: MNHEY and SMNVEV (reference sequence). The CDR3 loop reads CASSLTGAPFTTNTGELFF. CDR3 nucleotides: TGTGCCAGCAGTTTAACAGGGGCACCCTTCACAACGAACACCGGGGAGCTGTTTTTT.

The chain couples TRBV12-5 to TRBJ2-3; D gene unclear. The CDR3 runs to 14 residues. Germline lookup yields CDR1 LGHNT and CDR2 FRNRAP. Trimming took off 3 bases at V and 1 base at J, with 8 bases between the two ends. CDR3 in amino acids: CASGFDGRTDTQYF. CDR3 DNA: TGTGCTAGTGGTTTTGATGGTCGCACAGATACGCAGTATTTT.

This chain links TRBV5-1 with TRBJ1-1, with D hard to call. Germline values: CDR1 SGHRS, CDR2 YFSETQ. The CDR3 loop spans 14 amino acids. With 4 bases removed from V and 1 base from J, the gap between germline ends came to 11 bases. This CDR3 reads CASSQQTRNTEAFF. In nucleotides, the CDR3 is TGCGCCAGCAGCCAACAAACAAGGAACACTGAAGCTTTCTTT.

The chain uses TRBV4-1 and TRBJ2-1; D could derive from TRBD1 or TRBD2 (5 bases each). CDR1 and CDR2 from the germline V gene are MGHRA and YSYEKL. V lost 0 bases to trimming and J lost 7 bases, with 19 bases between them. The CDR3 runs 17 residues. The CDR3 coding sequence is TGCGCCAGCAGCCAAGAGCTTCGGGGACCCCGCCTTAATGAGCAGTTCTTC. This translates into CASSQELRGPRLNEQFF.

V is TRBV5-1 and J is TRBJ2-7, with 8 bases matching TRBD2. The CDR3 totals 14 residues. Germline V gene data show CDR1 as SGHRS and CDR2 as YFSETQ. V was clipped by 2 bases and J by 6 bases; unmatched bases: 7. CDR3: CASSLQRERSEQYF. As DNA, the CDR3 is TGCGCCAGCAGCTTACAGCGGGAGAGGAGCGAGCAGTACTTC. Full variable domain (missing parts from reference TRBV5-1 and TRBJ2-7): KAGVTQTPRYLIKTRGQQVTLSCSPISGHRSVSWYQQTPGQGLQFLFEYFSETQRNKGNFPGRFSGRQFSNSRSEMNVSTLELGDSALYLCASSLQRERSEQYFGPGTRLTVT.

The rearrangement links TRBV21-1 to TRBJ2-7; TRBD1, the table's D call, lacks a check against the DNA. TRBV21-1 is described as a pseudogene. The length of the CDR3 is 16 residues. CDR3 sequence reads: CASSPPDRSPSYEQYF. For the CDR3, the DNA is TGTGCCAGCAGCCCCCCTGACAGGTCGCCCTCCTACGAGCAGTACTTC.

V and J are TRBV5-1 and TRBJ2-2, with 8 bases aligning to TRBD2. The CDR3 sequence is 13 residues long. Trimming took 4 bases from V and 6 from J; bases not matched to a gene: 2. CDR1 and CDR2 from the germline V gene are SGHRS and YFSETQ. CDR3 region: CASSGAGAGELFF. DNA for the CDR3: TGCGCCAGCAGCGGAGCGGGAGCCGGGGAGCTGTTTTTT.

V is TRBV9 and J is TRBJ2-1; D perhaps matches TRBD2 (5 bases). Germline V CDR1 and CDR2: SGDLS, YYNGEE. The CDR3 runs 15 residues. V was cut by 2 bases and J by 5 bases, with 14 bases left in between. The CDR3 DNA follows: TGTGCCAGCAGCGTCTCTAGCCGAAGTGACAATGAGCAGTTCTTC. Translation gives CASSVSSRSDNEQFF.

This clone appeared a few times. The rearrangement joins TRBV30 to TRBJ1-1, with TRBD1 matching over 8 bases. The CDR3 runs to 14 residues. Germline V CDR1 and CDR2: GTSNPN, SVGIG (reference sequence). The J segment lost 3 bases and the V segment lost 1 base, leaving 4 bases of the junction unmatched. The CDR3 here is CAWSATGGHTEAFF. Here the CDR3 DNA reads TGTGCCTGGAGTGCTACAGGGGGACACACTGAAGCTTTCTTT.

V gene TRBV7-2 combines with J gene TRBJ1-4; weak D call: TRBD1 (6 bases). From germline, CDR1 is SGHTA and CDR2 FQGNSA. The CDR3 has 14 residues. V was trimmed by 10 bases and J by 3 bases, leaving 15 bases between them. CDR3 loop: CATSTGFANEKLFF. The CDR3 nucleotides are TGTGCCACCTCAACAGGGTTCGCTAATGAAAAACTGTTTTTT.

Written as DNA, the CDR3 is TGTGCCAGCAGCTTAGATGGCCAGGGAGGGCGGCATGGCTACACCTTC. This sequence encodes CASSLDGQGGRHGYTF. V usage is TRBV11-2 and J usage is TRBJ1-2, with a weak D call TRBD1 (5 bases). This CDR3 region has 16 residues. V dropped 0 bases and J dropped 6 bases, with 17 bases sitting between them. CDR1 and CDR2 from the germline V gene are SGHAT and FQNNGV.

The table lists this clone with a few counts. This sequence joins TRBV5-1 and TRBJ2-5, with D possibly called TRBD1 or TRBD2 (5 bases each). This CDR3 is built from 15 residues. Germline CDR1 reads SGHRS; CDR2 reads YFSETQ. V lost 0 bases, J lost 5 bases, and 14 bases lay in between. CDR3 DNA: TGCGCCAGCAGCTTGGTTTGGACTCCAGGGGAGACCCAGTACTTC. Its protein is CASSLVWTPGETQYF.

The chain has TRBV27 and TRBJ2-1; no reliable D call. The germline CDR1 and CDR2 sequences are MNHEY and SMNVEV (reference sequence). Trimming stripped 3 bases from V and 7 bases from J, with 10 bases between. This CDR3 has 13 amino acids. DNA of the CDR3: TGTGCCAGCAGTTTCACAGTTGGGAATGAGCAGTTCTTC. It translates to CASSFTVGNEQFF.

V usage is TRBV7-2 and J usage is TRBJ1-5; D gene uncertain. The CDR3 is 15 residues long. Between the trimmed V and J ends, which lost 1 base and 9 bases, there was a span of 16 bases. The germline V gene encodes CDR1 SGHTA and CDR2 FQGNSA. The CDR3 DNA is TGTGCCAGCAGCTTAGTTGAAGGCACCCCCAGGCCCCAGCATTTT. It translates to CASSLVEGTPRPQHF.

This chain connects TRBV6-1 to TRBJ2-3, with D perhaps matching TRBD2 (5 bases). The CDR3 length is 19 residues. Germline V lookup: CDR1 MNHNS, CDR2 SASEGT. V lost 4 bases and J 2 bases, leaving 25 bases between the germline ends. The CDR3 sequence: CASSVTPLLRRSSTDTQYF. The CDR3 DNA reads TGTGCCAGCAGTGTTACCCCCCTCCTGAGGAGGAGTTCCACAGATACGCAGTATTTT.

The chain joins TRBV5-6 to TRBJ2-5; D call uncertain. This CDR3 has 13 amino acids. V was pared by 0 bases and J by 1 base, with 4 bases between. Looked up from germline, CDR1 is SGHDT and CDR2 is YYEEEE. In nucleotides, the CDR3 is TGTGCCAGCAGCTTGGCGGTCCAAGAGACCCAGTACTTC. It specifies CASSLAVQETQYF.

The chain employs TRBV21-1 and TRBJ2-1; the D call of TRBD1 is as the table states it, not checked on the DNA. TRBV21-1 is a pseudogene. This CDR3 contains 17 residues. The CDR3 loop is CASSNRGQVGSYNEQFF. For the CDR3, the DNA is TGTGCCAGCAGCAACCGGGGACAGGTGGGCTCCTACAATGAGCAGTTCTTC.

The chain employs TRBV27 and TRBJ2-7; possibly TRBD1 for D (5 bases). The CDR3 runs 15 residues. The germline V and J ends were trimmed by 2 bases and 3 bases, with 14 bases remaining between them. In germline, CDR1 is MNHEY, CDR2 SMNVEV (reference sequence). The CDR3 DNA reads TGTGCCAGCAGTTTAGCAGGGTCCTCCCACTACGAGCAGTACTTC. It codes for CASSLAGSSHYEQYF.

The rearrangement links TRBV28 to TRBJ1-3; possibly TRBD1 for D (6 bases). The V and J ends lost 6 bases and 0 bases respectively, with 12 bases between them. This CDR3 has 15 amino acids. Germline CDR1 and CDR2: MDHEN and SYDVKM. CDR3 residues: CASSGGGPSGNTIYF. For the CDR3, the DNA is TGTGCCAGCAGCGGGGGGGGGCCCTCTGGAAACACCATATATTTT.